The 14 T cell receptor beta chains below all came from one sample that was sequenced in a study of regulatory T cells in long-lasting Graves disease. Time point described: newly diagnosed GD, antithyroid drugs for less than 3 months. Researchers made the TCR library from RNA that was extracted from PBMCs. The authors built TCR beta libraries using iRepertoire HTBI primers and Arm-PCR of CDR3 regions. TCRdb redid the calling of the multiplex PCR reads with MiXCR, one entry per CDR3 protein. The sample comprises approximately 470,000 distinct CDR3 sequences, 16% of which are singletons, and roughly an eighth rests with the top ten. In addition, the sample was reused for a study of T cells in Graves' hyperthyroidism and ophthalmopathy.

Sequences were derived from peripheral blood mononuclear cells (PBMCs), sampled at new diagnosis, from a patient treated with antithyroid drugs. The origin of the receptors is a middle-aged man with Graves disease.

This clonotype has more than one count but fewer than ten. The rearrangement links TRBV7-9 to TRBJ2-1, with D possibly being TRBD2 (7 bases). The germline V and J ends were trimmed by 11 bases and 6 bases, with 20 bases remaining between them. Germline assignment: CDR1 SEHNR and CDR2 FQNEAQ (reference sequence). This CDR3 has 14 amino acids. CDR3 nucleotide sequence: TGTGCCGGGGAATACGGGGGGCTTGGCAATGAGCAGTTCTTC. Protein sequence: CAGEYGGLGNEQFF.

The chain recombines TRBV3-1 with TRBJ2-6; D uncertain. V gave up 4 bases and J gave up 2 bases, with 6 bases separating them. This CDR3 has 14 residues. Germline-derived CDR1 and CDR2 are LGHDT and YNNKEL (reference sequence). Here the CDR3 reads CASSPKPGANVLTF. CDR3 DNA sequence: TGTGCCAGCAGCCCCAAACCTGGGGCCAACGTCCTGACTTTC.

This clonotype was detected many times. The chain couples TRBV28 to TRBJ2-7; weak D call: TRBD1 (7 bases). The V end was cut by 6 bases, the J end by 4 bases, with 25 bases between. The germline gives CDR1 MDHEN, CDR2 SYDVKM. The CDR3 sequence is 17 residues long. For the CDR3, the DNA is TGTGCCAGCAGCGGCAAGGGCGGAGGGGGCGCTTGGTACGAGCAGTACTTC. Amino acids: CASSGKGGGGAWYEQYF. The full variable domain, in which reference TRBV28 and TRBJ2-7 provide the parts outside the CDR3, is DVKVTQSSRYLVKRTGEKVFLECVQDMDHENMFWYRQDPGLGLRLIYFSYDVKMKEKGDIPEGYSVSREKKERFSLILESASTNQTSMYLCASSGKGGGGAWYEQYFGPGTRLTVT.

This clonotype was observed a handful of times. The CDR3 here is CASSLNRLWGYTF. CDR3 DNA sequence: TGTGCCAGCAGTTTAAACCGCCTATGGGGCTACACCTTC. The rearrangement links TRBV28 to TRBJ1-2, with no clear D. V lost 2 bases and J lost 8, with 12 bases in between. The CDR3 loop spans 13 amino acids. Germline CDR1 and CDR2: MDHEN and SYDVKM.

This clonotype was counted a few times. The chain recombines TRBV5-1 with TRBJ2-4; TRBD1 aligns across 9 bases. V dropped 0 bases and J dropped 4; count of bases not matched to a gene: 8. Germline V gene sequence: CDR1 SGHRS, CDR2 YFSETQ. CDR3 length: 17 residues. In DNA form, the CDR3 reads TGCGCCAGCAGCTTGGTTTACAGGGGGCGCGAGAAAAACATTCAGTACTTC. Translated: CASSLVYRGREKNIQYF.

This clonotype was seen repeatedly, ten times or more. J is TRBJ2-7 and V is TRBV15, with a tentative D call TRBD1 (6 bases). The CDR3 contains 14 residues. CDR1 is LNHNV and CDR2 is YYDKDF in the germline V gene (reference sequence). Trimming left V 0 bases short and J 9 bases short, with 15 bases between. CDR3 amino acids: CATSREGPSGVQYF. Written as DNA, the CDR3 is TGTGCCACCAGCAGAGAAGGGCCCTCAGGGGTGCAGTACTTC. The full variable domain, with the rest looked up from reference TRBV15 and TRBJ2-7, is DAMVIQNPRYQVTQFGKPVTLSCSQTLNHNVMYWYQQKSSQAPKLLFHYYDKDFNNEADTPDNFQSRRPNTSFCFLDIRSPGLGDTAMYLCATSREGPSGVQYFGPGTRLTVT.

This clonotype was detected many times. CDR3 coding DNA: TGTGCCAGCACGGATAGCGGGAGGGCCCGAGATACGCAGTATTTT. Encoded protein: CASTDSGRARDTQYF. The chain uses TRBV6-1 and TRBJ2-3; 11 nucleotides match TRBD2. Per germline, CDR1 MNHNS and CDR2 SASEGT. V lost 7 bases to trimming and J lost 5 bases; unmatched junction nucleotides: 8. The CDR3 has 15 amino acids.

CDR3 loop: CSLAQGGNTDTQYF. CDR3 DNA: TGCAGCCTAGCGCAGGGGGGGAACACAGATACGCAGTATTTT. This chain joins TRBV20-1 and TRBJ2-3, with D possibly called TRBD1 or TRBD2 (7 bases each). The germline V gene has CDR1 DFQATT and CDR2 SNEGSKA (reference sequence). The CDR3 is made up of 14 amino acids.

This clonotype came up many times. The CDR3 nucleotides read TGTGCCAGCAGATCTTTTCACTACGAGCAGTACTTC. Translated, it gives CASRSFHYEQYF. This chain connects TRBV28 to TRBJ2-7; D remains unclear. Germline values: CDR1 MDHEN, CDR2 SYDVKM. CDR3 length equals 12 residues. The V end lost 6 bases, the J end lost 3 bases, and 9 bases lay between the germline ends. Full variable domain (outside the CDR3, taken from reference TRBV28 and TRBJ2-7): DVKVTQSSRYLVKRTGEKVFLECVQDMDHENMFWYRQDPGLGLRLIYFSYDVKMKEKGDIPEGYSVSREKKERFSLILESASTNQTSMYLCASRSFHYEQYFGPGTRLTVT.

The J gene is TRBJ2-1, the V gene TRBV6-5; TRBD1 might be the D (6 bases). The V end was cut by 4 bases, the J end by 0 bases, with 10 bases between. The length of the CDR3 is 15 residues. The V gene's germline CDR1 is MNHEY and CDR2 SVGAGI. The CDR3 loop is CASSSNRVSYNEQFF. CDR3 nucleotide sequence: TGTGCCAGCAGTTCCAACAGGGTCTCCTACAATGAGCAGTTCTTC.

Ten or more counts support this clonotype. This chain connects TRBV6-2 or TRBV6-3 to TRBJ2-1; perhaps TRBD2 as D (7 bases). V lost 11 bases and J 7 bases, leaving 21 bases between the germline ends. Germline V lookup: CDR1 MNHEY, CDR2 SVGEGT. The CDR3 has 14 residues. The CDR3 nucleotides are TGTGCCGGACAGAGGGCGGGAGTACAGAATGAGCAGTTCTTC. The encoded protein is CAGQRAGVQNEQFF.

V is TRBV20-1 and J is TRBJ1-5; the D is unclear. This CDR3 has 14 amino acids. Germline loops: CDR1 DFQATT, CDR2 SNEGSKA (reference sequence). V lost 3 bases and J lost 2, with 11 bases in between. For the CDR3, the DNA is TGCAGTGCTAGCTCCCTGGTGGGCAATCAGCCCCAGCATTTT. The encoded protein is CSASSLVGNQPQHF.

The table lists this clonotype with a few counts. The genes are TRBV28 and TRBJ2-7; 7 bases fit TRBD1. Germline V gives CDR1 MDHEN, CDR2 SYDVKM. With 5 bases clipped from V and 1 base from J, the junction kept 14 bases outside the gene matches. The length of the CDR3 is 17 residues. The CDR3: CASSPSHHKDRSYEQYF. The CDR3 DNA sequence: TGTGCCAGCAGTCCTTCCCACCATAAGGACAGGTCCTACGAGCAGTACTTC. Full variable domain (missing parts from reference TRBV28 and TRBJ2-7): DVKVTQSSRYLVKRTGEKVFLECVQDMDHENMFWYRQDPGLGLRLIYFSYDVKMKEKGDIPEGYSVSREKKERFSLILESASTNQTSMYLCASSPSHHKDRSYEQYFGPGTRLTVT.

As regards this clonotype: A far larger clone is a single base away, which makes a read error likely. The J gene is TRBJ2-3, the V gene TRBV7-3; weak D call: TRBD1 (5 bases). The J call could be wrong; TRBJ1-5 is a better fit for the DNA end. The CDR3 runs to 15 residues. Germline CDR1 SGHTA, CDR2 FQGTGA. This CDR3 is CASSVLAGTADTQHF. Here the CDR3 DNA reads TGTGCCAGCAGCGTACTAGCAGGGACCGCAGATACGCAGCATTTT.